This TCR beta chain was retrieved from a study of shared clonotypes between healthy human individuals. The method was immunoSEQ multiplex PCR; TCRdb's version includes in-frame clones alone and lacks a portion of them. The sample holds more than 450,000 clones, less than 85% seen once. V was pared by 0 bases and J by 6 bases, with 10 bases of the junction left unmatched. The CDR3 sequence is 17 residues long. Germline V lookup: CDR1 SGHRS, CDR2 YFSETQ. The rearrangement uses TRBV5-1 and TRBJ2-7; 12 nucleotides match TRBD2. Sequenced input: PBMCs. This clonotype was obtained from a woman aged 40 to 49 in good health. Some clones in this sample may be carry-over from other donors' samples. Written as DNA, the CDR3 is TGCGCCAGCAGCTTGGCCGGTCTAGCGGGAGGGCCTGGCGAGCAGTACTTC. Its protein product is CASSLAGLAGGPGEQYF.